This TCR beta chain was sequenced during a study of Ad26.COV2.S vaccination and SARS-CoV-2 variants. Study overall: Dosing was one shot or two shots 56 days apart.

About this clone itself: The antigen remains unidentified.

The treatment here: roughly 20 received Ad26.COV2.S at low or high dose, single or two shots; a few received placebo; per-sample allocation not given. The investigators took samples on day 63 after the first vaccine or placebo injection. Donor was an adult aged 18-55 years in Boston. In the vaccine, an Ad26 vector expressed the SARS-CoV-2 spike of the Wuhan strain. Generated by immunoSEQ multiplex PCR, the TCRdb table keeps only in-frame clones and is missing some. Of about 430,000 clones in the sample, more than 80% were seen once. This CDR3 has 14 amino acids. J was trimmed by 8 bases and V by 0 bases; bases with no gene match: 6. The germline CDR1 and CDR2 sequences are LGHNA and YSLEER. Study findings and constraints: Analytic work on TCR breadth and depth might have understated the full extent of total T cell responses.

The rearrangement links TRBV4-3 to TRBJ1-1, with 7 bases fitting TRBD1. The source material was peripheral blood, sampled in a trial of Ad26.COV2.S vaccine versus placebo. This receptor was taken from a person aged 18-65 years who received the Ad26.COV2.S COVID-19 vaccine or a placebo. Written as DNA, the CDR3 is TGCGCCAGCAGCCAAGAGGGAGGGGGCCTCGAAGCTTTCTTT. This gives the protein CASSQEGGGLEAFF.